Reported below is one TCR beta chain. These data come from a study of shared T cell receptors in the human thymus. Assay: immunoSEQ multiplex PCR; the TCRdb copy retains only in-frame clones and omits some. This sample has roughly 410,000 clones, with around 95% found just once. The germline V gene has CDR1 ENHRY and CDR2 SYGVKD. V was pared by 8 bases and J by 10 bases, with 12 bases of the junction left unmatched. This CDR3 is 14 amino acids long. Sequencing was carried out using thymocytes. The chain has TRBV10-3 and TRBJ2-1, with TRBD2 identical over 9 bases. The receptor's source is a human donor. CDR3 protein: CAIGNSGSSGEQFF. The CDR3 coding sequence is TGTGCCATCGGGAATAGCGGGAGTTCGGGGGAGCAGTTCTTC.